A selection of T cell receptor beta chains follows, all from one sample in a study of blood T cell repertoires in COVID-19. TCRdb's table, derived via immunoSEQ multiplex PCR, lists solely in-frame clones and lacks some. In the table there are hundreds of thousands of clones, 89% of which are singletons. Source material: peripheral blood. Receptor source: a man between 18 and 29 years old with COVID-19, enrolled during active disease. CDR3s include the opening cysteine and the closing phenylalanine or tryptophan. The order of the fields is V gene, J gene, CDR3 protein.

TRBV5-1,TRBJ1-3,CASSPTGVSGNTIYF
TRBV11-2,TRBJ1-2,CASSSGQGPNYGYTF
TRBV14,TRBJ2-7,CASSQPLGLAGGGDEQYF
TRBV27,TRBJ2-2,CASSLNWAAGELFF
TRBV24-1,TRBJ1-5,CATQRQGTQPQHF
TRBV2,TRBJ2-7,CASRSGLGSGSYEQYF
TRBV4-1,TRBJ2-1,CASSQEPGSYNEQFF
TRBV18,TRBJ1-3,CASSPVVGEGSGNTIYF
TRBV19,TRBJ2-1,CASYGSVDEQFF
TRBV24-1,TRBJ2-7,CATSDSRDMFHEQYF
TRBV10-1,TRBJ2-3,CASSDKAGALFFADTQYF
TRBV5-6,TRBJ2-2,CASSLVVNTANTGELFF
TRBV27,TRBJ2-1,CASSQGTSGRNEQFF
TRBV15,TRBJ1-5,CATASGTGFNQPQHF
TRBV21-1,TRBJ1-1,CALRCDRDTEAFF
TRBV29-1,TRBJ2-5,CSVYWTSDQETQYF
TRBV11-2,TRBJ1-2,CASSSGTNYGYTF
TRBV11-2,TRBJ2-3,CASSHSGGTDTQYF
TRBV3-1/TRBV3-2,TRBJ1-2,CASSPSDSLYGYTF
TRBV4-1,TRBJ1-1,CASSQPPGQTNTEAFF
TRBV6-5,TRBJ2-7,CASRRDRGLYEQYF
TRBV15,TRBJ2-3,CATSRDRADTQYF
TRBV4-1,TRBJ1-4,CASSQVYGATNEKLFF
TRBV2,TRBJ2-3,CASRPGLAGPDTQYF